This T cell receptor beta chain was retrieved from a study of cytomegalovirus exposure and HLA in healthy donors. The primer mix had 60 Vbeta and 13 Jbeta primers. This table comes from immunoSEQ multiplex PCR, and its TCRdb copy is limited to in-frame clones, with some not included. The sample lists around 150,000 clones; roughly 82% were seen once. Germline V gene data show CDR1 as MDHEN and CDR2 as SYDVKM. This CDR3 region has 17 residues. The ends were cut back, 5 bases at V and 1 base at J, with 19 bases in the middle. This chain links TRBV28 with TRBJ2-3, with D possibly matching TRBD1 (5 bases). Sequenced input: PBMCs. The source of this sequence is a man aged 25-45 years in good health and CMV-seropositive. The CDR3 loop is CASSRSISGWGTDTQYF. For the CDR3, the DNA is TGTGCCAGCAGTCGTAGTATTTCAGGGTGGGGCACAGATACGCAGTATTTT.